The 14 T cell receptor beta chains below all came from one sample that was sequenced in a study of shared clonotypes between healthy human individuals. Here immunoSEQ multiplex PCR was the method, and the copy in TCRdb shows in-frame clones only, minus some. Found here are 230,000 or so clones, just over 65% of them singletons; the top ten hold 11%. Sequenced: memory CD4+ T cells sorted from blood. Subset described: CD45RA-negative fraction. Receptors were obtained from a man younger than 45 in good health.

The chain combines TRBV28 with TRBJ2-2, with D possibly called TRBD1 or TRBD2 (5 bases each). Trimming took 6 bases from V and 4 from J, leaving 12 bases between them. Germline V CDR1 and CDR2: MDHEN, SYDVKM. The CDR3 runs to 14 residues. CDR3 in DNA: TGTGCCAGCAGCCCCGGGACCCTCACCGGGGAGCTGTTTTTT. The encoded protein is CASSPGTLTGELFF.

The CDR3 sequence is CASSLGRPRGYTF. The CDR3 nucleotides read TGTGCCAGCAGCTTAGGGAGACCGCGGGGCTACACCTTC. The chain combines TRBV7-2 with TRBJ1-2; no reliable D call. CDR1 is SGHTA, CDR2 FQGNSA, per germline. V was shortened by 1 base and J by 8 bases, with 11 bases between the two germline ends. CDR3 length: 13 amino acids.

This chain's CDR3 is CASSEQAGSNQPQHF. DNA of the CDR3: TGTGCCAGCAGTGAACAGGCCGGGAGCAATCAGCCCCAGCATTTT. The chain combines TRBV2 with TRBJ1-5; unclear D gene. Germline-derived CDR1 and CDR2 are SNHLY and FYNNEI. The V gene lost 2 bases and the J gene lost 1 base, with 9 bases spanning the gap. This CDR3 spans 15 amino acids. Full variable domain (rest looked up from reference TRBV2 and TRBJ1-5): EPEVTQTPSHQVTQMGQEVILRCVPISNHLYFYWYRQILGQKVEFLVSFYNNEISEKSEIFDDQFSVERPDGSNFTLKIRSTKLEDSAMYFCASSEQAGSNQPQHFGDGTRLSIL.

This clone was picked up one time. This chain uses TRBV7-6 with TRBJ2-3, with 8 nucleotides matching TRBD2. The ends lost 3 bases at V and 0 bases at J; junction bases unmatched: 5. The length of the CDR3 is 16 residues. Germline assignment: CDR1 SGHVS and CDR2 FNYEAQ. The CDR3 DNA reads TGTGCCAGCAGCTTTGCTAGCGGGCTGAGCACAGATACGCAGTATTTT. This codes for CASSFASGLSTDTQYF.

V usage is TRBV29-1 and J usage is TRBJ1-2, with D maybe TRBD1 (6 bases). This CDR3 has 12 residues. V lost 4 bases and J 2 bases, leaving 8 bases between the germline ends. Germline V gene sequence: CDR1 SQVTM, CDR2 ANQGSEA. CDR3 protein: CSVGDKNYGYTF. CDR3 sequence (DNA): TGCAGCGTTGGGGACAAGAACTATGGCTACACCTTC.

This clone has a handful of counts. The chain combines TRBV10-3 with TRBJ1-1; no firm D call. Trimming shortened V by 7 bases and J by 3 bases, and 15 bases separated the two germline ends. Per the germline V gene, CDR1 is ENHRY and CDR2 is SYGVKD. CDR3 size: 14 residues. The CDR3 DNA reads TGTGCCATCACCCCACAGTGGCGAGACACTGAAGCTTTCTTT. It yields the protein CAITPQWRDTEAFF.

Concerning this clone: It is likely a read error: a sequence one base away is far more abundant. V is TRBV19 and J is TRBJ2-7; TRBD1 matches 9 bases. The CDR3 totals 15 residues. In germline, CDR1 is LNHDA, CDR2 SQIVND (reference sequence). As DNA, the CDR3 is TGTACCAGTAGAGGAACGGGACAGGGCCGGGACGAGCAGTACTTC. It codes for CTSRGTGQGRDEQYF.

The sample holds a few counts of this clone. This rearrangement joins TRBV4-3 to TRBJ2-3; 13 nucleotides align to TRBD2. The junction had 13 bases not matched to a gene; V was cut back by 0 bases and J by 4 bases. The CDR3 contains 20 residues. CDR1 and CDR2 from the germline V gene are LGHNA and YSLEER. As DNA, the CDR3 is TGCGCCAGCAGCCAAGACGGACTAGCGGGAGATCTAAGCGGCTCAGATACGCAGTATTTT. Protein sequence: CASSQDGLAGDLSGSDTQYF.

The DNA for the CDR3 is TGTGCCAGCAGGTTACTCCTGGGAAGGGGAGAGAGTCAGCCCCAGCATTTT. Translation: CASRLLLGRGESQPQHF. V usage is TRBV28 and J usage is TRBJ1-5; TRBD1 might be the D (5 bases). CDR3 length equals 17 residues. With 6 bases removed from V and 6 bases from J, the gap between germline ends came to 24 bases. Germline CDR1 reads MDHEN; CDR2 reads SYDVKM.

This chain links TRBV7-9 with TRBJ2-7, with a possible D match to TRBD1 (6 bases). CDR3 length: 12 residues. Germline values: CDR1 SEHNR, CDR2 FQNEAQ (reference sequence). V was pared by 6 bases and J by 9 bases, with 15 bases between. The CDR3 bases are TGTGCCAGCAGTTTCACCTACAGGGCGCAGTACTTC. It yields the protein CASSFTYRAQYF.

The rearrangement links TRBV4-3 to TRBJ1-5; a possible D gene is TRBD1 (5 bases). Per the germline V gene, CDR1 is LGHNA and CDR2 is YSLEER. The CDR3 loop spans 15 amino acids. V was shortened by 0 bases and J by 5 bases, with 11 bases between the two germline ends. CDR3 protein: CASSQDQAGYQPQHF. DNA of the CDR3: TGCGCCAGCAGCCAAGATCAGGCAGGGTATCAGCCCCAGCATTTT.

The V call is TRBV29-1, the J call TRBJ1-1, with 7 bases aligning to TRBD1. Germline trimming cut 6 bases from V and 1 base from J; bases unmatched to any gene: 5. The length of the CDR3 is 13 residues. Germline V gives CDR1 SQVTM, CDR2 ANQGSEA. CDR3 sequence: CSVRRQGNTEAFF. DNA for the CDR3: TGCAGCGTGAGGCGACAGGGGAACACTGAAGCTTTCTTT. The full variable domain, with the rest looked up from reference TRBV29-1 and TRBJ1-1, is SAVISQKPSRDICQRGTSLTIQCQVDSQVTMMFWYRQQPGQSLTLIATANQGSEATYESGFVIDKFPISRPNLTFSTLTVSNMSPEDSSIYLCSVRRQGNTEAFFGQGTRLTVV.

This chain connects TRBV5-1 to TRBJ2-1, with D unclear. Germline V CDR1 and CDR2: SGHRS, YFSETQ. Trimming removed 0 bases at V and 1 base at J, with 8 bases between. This CDR3 is built from 15 residues. The CDR3 loop reads CASSLELLSYNEQFF. In nucleotides, the CDR3 is TGCGCCAGCAGCTTGGAGTTACTATCCTACAATGAGCAGTTCTTC.

Comment on this clone: A junction boundary mismatches the germline segment, possibly from a read error. V usage is TRBV30 and J usage is TRBJ2-2; 9 nucleotides match TRBD2. This CDR3 is 16 amino acids long. From germline, CDR1 is GTSNPN and CDR2 SVGIG (reference sequence). In DNA form, the CDR3 reads TGTGCCTGGAGTGTGCTAGCGGGACCGAACACCTGGGAGCTGTTTTTT. Amino acids: CAWSVLAGPNTWELFF.